Listed below are T cell receptor beta chains from one sample, sequenced in a study of T cells in Graves' hyperthyroidism and ophthalmopathy. A single record per CDR3 protein comes from TCRdb applying MiXCR to the multiplex PCR reads. The sample shows around 450,000 distinct CDR3 sequences, roughly 15% of them seen only once. Specimen: blood. These receptors were taken from a young woman with Graves' hyperthyroidism. Each CDR3 is given without its conserved first and last residue. The order of the fields is D gene, V gene, J gene, CDR3 protein. A D gene is named only where the DNA matches it firmly.

NA	TRBV6-1	TRBJ1-6	ASKRSTEKGSPLH
TRBD2	TRBV20-1	TRBJ2-5	SARDDGLAGETQY
TRBD2	TRBV20-1	TRBJ2-3	SARGRGREGDTQY
NA	TRBV12-5	TRBJ2-5	ASGLVLLGETQY
NA	TRBV29-1	TRBJ1-1	SASQGTEAF
NA	TRBV9	TRBJ2-3	ASSVAGNNAGTDTQY
NA	TRBV15	TRBJ1-5	ATSRVPGAGQPQH
NA	TRBV2	TRBJ2-1	ASKAENLRSYNEQF
TRBD1	TRBV6-1	TRBJ1-6	ASSDRDRGSPLH
NA	TRBV27	TRBJ2-7	ASATGSTEQY
NA	TRBV5-8	TRBJ1-2	ASSTVGPGDGYT
NA	TRBV11-2	TRBJ2-2	ASSHIATGELF
TRBD2	TRBV6-2/TRBV6-3	TRBJ2-7	ASTGSGLAVYEQY
NA	TRBV11-2	TRBJ2-3	ASSLQRTDTDTQY
NA	TRBV20-1	TRBJ2-7	SAQQSGPGSYEQY
TRBD1	TRBV25-1	TRBJ1-2	ASSARTGVGYT
NA	TRBV19	TRBJ2-7	ASSIEAASYEQY
NA	TRBV11-2	TRBJ2-3	ASSLEFRGDFTQY
TRBD2	TRBV20-1	TRBJ2-1	SARVLRLAEYSSYNEQF
TRBD1	TRBV4-1	TRBJ1-1	ASSQTGGPEAF
TRBD2	TRBV6-6	TRBJ2-3	ASSYRRTSGSRDTQY
NA	TRBV14	TRBJ2-7	ASSVRDPTYEQY
TRBD2	TRBV7-8	TRBJ2-7	ASSFGTSGRLSYEQY